Below, 13 T cell receptor beta chains from the same sample are listed, as sequenced in a study of blood T cell repertoires in COVID-19. Method: immunoSEQ multiplex PCR; TCRdb's copy keeps in-frame clones and lacks some. The sample holds more than 250,000 clones, almost 85% seen once. Input material: peripheral blood. Receptors were obtained from a man in his fifties with active or convalescent COVID-19.

The chain couples TRBV28 to TRBJ1-1; unclear D gene. Deletions cut 5 bases from V and 4 bases from J, with 14 bases between. The CDR3 runs 14 residues. CDR1 and CDR2 from the germline V gene are MDHEN and SYDVKM. CDR3 region: CASSGTVAGTEAFF. CDR3 sequence (DNA): TGTGCCAGCAGTGGTACAGTAGCGGGCACTGAAGCTTTCTTT.

The genes are TRBV10-3 and TRBJ1-2; 10 positions match TRBD1. The CDR3 has 13 residues. V was pared by 7 bases and J by 2 bases, with 1 base of the junction left unmatched. Germline CDR1 and CDR2: ENHRY and SYGVKD. CDR3 nucleotide sequence: TGTGCCATCACGGGACAGGGGAACTATGGCTACACCTTC. Its protein is CAITGQGNYGYTF.

On this clone itself: Other DNA sequences in this specimen translate into the identical CDR3. The genes are TRBV5-1 and TRBJ1-6; no definite D call. Germline loops: CDR1 SGHRS, CDR2 YFSETQ. Trimming pared 0 bases from V and 7 bases from J, leaving 8 bases between. The CDR3 is made up of 14 amino acids. In DNA, the CDR3 is TGCGCCAGCAGCTTGGGCCAGGCGAATTCACCCCTCCACTTT. This gives the protein CASSLGQANSPLHF.

This clone was counted at least ten times. The junction does not match germline at one end; this may be a read error. The chain couples TRBV3-1 (or the pseudogene TRBV3-2) to TRBJ1-4; 7 nucleotides align to TRBD1. Per the germline V gene, CDR1 is LGHDT and CDR2 is YNNKEL (reference sequence). There are 13 residues in the CDR3. CDR3 region: CASTQQGNEKLFF. In nucleotides, the CDR3 is TGTGCCAGCACCCAACAGGGGAATGAAAAACTGTTTTTT.

The genes are TRBV5-4 and TRBJ2-2; 7 nucleotides agree with TRBD2. The CDR3 length is 13 residues. The V and J ends lost 4 bases and 7 bases, in that order; junction bases with no gene match: 4. Germline values: CDR1 SGHNT, CDR2 YYREEE (reference sequence). The CDR3 nucleotides read TGTGCCAGCAGCCGGGAGGATTTCGGGGAGCTGTTTTTT. Its protein product is CASSREDFGELFF.

The genes are TRBV5-1 and TRBJ2-1; 11 bases fit TRBD2. Per germline, CDR1 SGHRS and CDR2 YFSETQ. V lost 3 bases to trimming and J lost 3 bases; unmatched junction nucleotides: 2. CDR3 length equals 15 residues. The CDR3 is CASSSLAGVYNEQFF. The CDR3 coding sequence is TGCGCCAGCAGCTCACTAGCGGGAGTCTACAATGAGCAGTTCTTC.

This rearrangement joins TRBV7-7 to TRBJ2-1, with TRBD1 matching 7 bases. The CDR3 contains 13 residues. With V trimmed by 5 bases and J by 10 bases, 8 bases remained unmatched. CDR1 and CDR2 (germline): SSHAT, FNYEAQ (reference sequence). As DNA, the CDR3 is TGTGCCAGCAGCCGCGACAGGGATGGGGAGCAGTTCTTC. Protein: CASSRDRDGEQFF.

V usage is TRBV9 and J usage is TRBJ2-7, with TRBD2 identical over 7 bases. Germline V lookup: CDR1 SGDLS, CDR2 YYNGEE. Trimming cost V 0 bases and J 5 bases; bases outside gene matches: 5. CDR3 length equals 14 residues. CDR3 nucleotides: TGTGCCAGCAGCGTAGGGGGCGGGAGTGACGAGCAGTACTTC. Translated: CASSVGGGSDEQYF.

This clone was counted only a few times. The chain has TRBV30 and TRBJ2-1; TRBD1 is a possible D gene (6 bases). CDR1 is GTSNPN and CDR2 is SVGIG in the germline V gene (reference sequence). The V gene lost 2 bases and the J gene lost 9 bases, with 20 bases spanning the gap. The CDR3 extends over 15 amino acids. CDR3 DNA: TGTGCCTGGAGTATCGCTAGCCCTCAGGGGCGTGAGCAGTTCTTC. Its translation: CAWSIASPQGREQFF.

The chain joins TRBV5-1 to TRBJ1-2; D unresolved. The CDR3 is 15 residues long. CDR1 and CDR2 (germline): SGHRS, YFSETQ. With 2 bases removed from V and 6 bases from J, the gap between germline ends came to 17 bases. This CDR3 is CASSFQARVHDGYTF. CDR3 DNA sequence: TGCGCCAGCAGCTTTCAAGCGAGGGTGCACGATGGCTACACCTTC. The full variable domain, with the rest looked up from reference TRBV5-1 and TRBJ1-2, is KAGVTQTPRYLIKTRGQQVTLSCSPISGHRSVSWYQQTPGQGLQFLFEYFSETQRNKGNFPGRFSGRQFSNSRSEMNVSTLELGDSALYLCASSFQARVHDGYTFGSGTRLTVV.

The rearrangement joins TRBV12-5 to TRBJ1-2; 11 nucleotides match TRBD1. In germline, CDR1 is LGHNT, CDR2 FRNRAP. V lost 2 bases, J lost 8 bases, and 4 bases stayed unmatched. The CDR3 sequence is 14 residues long. This chain's CDR3 is CASGLSDRGRGYTF. CDR3 sequence (DNA): TGTGCTAGTGGTTTGTCGGACAGGGGGCGAGGCTACACCTTC.

J is TRBJ2-2 and V is TRBV7-9; TRBD2 matches at 12 bases. Germline V CDR1 and CDR2: SEHNR, FQNEAQ (reference sequence). V trimming: 4 bases; J trimming: 6 bases; junction bases outside the gene matches: 6. The CDR3 loop spans 16 amino acids. The DNA of the CDR3 is TGTGCCAGCAGCTCTCCAGGGACTAGCGGGTCCGGGGAGCTGTTTTTT. Its protein is CASSSPGTSGSGELFF.

This chain connects TRBV7-9 to TRBJ1-5; D is unresolved. The germline gives CDR1 SEHNR, CDR2 FQNEAQ (reference sequence). The CDR3 consists of 17 residues. Between the trimmed V and J ends, which lost 1 base and 3 bases, there was a span of 16 bases. CDR3 sequence reads: CASSLVVGGNLNQPQHF. Here the CDR3 DNA reads TGTGCCAGCAGCTTAGTTGTAGGCGGGAACCTCAATCAGCCCCAGCATTTT.